A single sample gave rise to the 23 T cell receptor beta chains below, sequenced in a study of blood T cells in healthy people across ages (dated by TCRdb to between 2014 and 2017). Library prep was done by 5' RACE. TCRdb records Illumina HiSeq 2500 as the sequencer. A second PCR of about 7 to 12 cycles was performed with a sample-barcoded 5' primer and a J-beta primer mix. TCRdb applied fastp at Q25 and MiXCR to the public reads, then kept only in-frame beta chains. Rows are combined by CDR3 protein, so each entry shows the most common genes and DNA. In this sample the table shows about 1.8 million distinct CDR3 sequences, around half of which occur a single time. Of the sample, around 2.1% falls within the top ten clones. Sequencing was performed on blood. The receptor source for this set is a woman aged 40 to 49 in good health.

This clonotype showed up just a few times. The chain employs TRBV5-1 and TRBJ2-7; D unclear. Near its end, the DNA agrees better with TRBJ2-5, so the J call may be wrong. Germline loops: CDR1 SGHRS, CDR2 YFSETQ. This CDR3 spans 14 amino acids. CDR3: CASSFTAARETQYF. CDR3 nucleotide sequence: TGCGCCAGCAGCTTCACCGCGGCTCGAGAGACCCAGTACTTC.

The chain joins TRBV29-1 to TRBJ1-1; D call uncertain. CDR3 length: 14 amino acids. V was clipped by 3 bases and J by 0 bases, with 11 bases between them. Looked up from germline, CDR1 is SQVTM and CDR2 is ANQGSEA. The CDR3 sequence: CSVDRAAMNTEAFF. For the CDR3, the DNA is TGCAGCGTTGACCGGGCAGCTATGAACACTGAAGCTTTCTTT.

The chain is built from TRBV7-2 and TRBJ2-1; 11 positions agree with TRBD1. Germline-derived CDR1 and CDR2 are SGHTA and FQGNSA. This CDR3 has 12 residues. With V trimmed by 5 bases and J by 15 bases, 6 bases remained unmatched. The CDR3, as DNA: TGTGCCAGCAGCGACGGGACAGGGGGTCCGTTCTTC. Its translation is CASSDGTGGPFF.

This clonotype appeared a few times. The J gene is TRBJ2-7, the V gene TRBV27; D unresolved. This CDR3 comprises 18 residues. V lost 0 bases and J 0 bases, leaving 18 bases between the germline ends. CDR1 and CDR2 from the germline V gene are MNHEY and SMNVEV (reference sequence). In nucleotides, the CDR3 is TGTGCCAGCAGTTTATCGACTCCCTCTTTAAGTGGCTCCTACGAGCAGTACTTC. Protein product: CASSLSTPSLSGSYEQYF.

The chain uses TRBV4-2 and TRBJ2-3, with D maybe TRBD2 (6 bases). The V end was cut by 0 bases, the J end by 2 bases, with 15 bases between. Germline V gives CDR1 LGHNA, CDR2 YNFKEQ. This CDR3 is built from 17 residues. CDR3 region: CASSQESHGGHTDTQYF. CDR3 DNA sequence: TGTGCCAGCAGCCAAGAAAGTCACGGGGGTCACACAGATACGCAGTATTTT.

The chain combines TRBV28 with TRBJ1-1, with D uncertain. CDR1 is MDHEN, CDR2 SYDVKM, per germline. The V end lost 1 base, the J end lost 4 bases, and 13 bases lay between the germline ends. The CDR3 sequence is 15 residues long. CDR3 DNA: TGTGCCAGCAGTTTATCGAGGGCAGGTAGCACTGAAGCTTTCTTT. Protein sequence: CASSLSRAGSTEAFF. Variable domain in full (rest from reference TRBV28 and TRBJ1-1): DVKVTQSSRYLVKRTGEKVFLECVQDMDHENMFWYRQDPGLGLRLIYFSYDVKMKEKGDIPEGYSVSREKKERFSLILESASTNQTSMYLCASSLSRAGSTEAFFGQGTRLTVV.

This clonotype was picked up a small number of times. The chain recombines TRBV4-1 with TRBJ1-2; D not resolved. V lost 4 bases and J lost 5, with 17 bases in between. Germline V gene data show CDR1 as MGHRA and CDR2 as YSYEKL. The CDR3 runs 15 residues. The CDR3, as DNA: TGCGCCAGCAGCCCAGGTAGGGCAGAGATTTATGGCTACACCTTC. This encodes CASSPGRAEIYGYTF.

The rearrangement uses TRBV6-2 or TRBV6-3 and TRBJ1-1, with D tentatively TRBD1 (6 bases). Germline CDR1 is MNHEY and CDR2 is SVGEGT. This CDR3 is built from 14 residues. V was clipped by 2 bases and J by 7 bases, with 14 bases between them. The CDR3 spells CASSYVLGAREAFF. The CDR3 DNA follows: TGTGCCAGCAGTTACGTCTTGGGGGCCCGTGAAGCTTTCTTT.

This clonotype was observed a single time. The chain uses TRBV28 and TRBJ1-2, with D perhaps TRBD1 (6 bases). Germline V gene data show CDR1 as MDHEN and CDR2 as SYDVKM. Trimming stripped 5 bases from V and 8 bases from J, with 12 bases between. This CDR3 comprises 12 residues. CDR3 sequence: CASSEQGPGYTF. The CDR3 DNA follows: TGTGCCAGCAGTGAACAGGGCCCAGGCTACACCTTC.

The gene calls are TRBV15 and TRBJ2-5; the D is unclear. V lost 1 base to trimming and J lost 13 bases, with 19 bases between them. From germline, CDR1 is LNHNV and CDR2 YYDKDF (reference sequence). CDR3 length: 14 residues. The CDR3 region has the DNA TGTGCCACCAGCAGAGCAATTGAGCTCAATGAGCGGTACTTC. Its protein is CATSRAIELNERYF.

This clonotype was seen more than once but under ten times. V is TRBV5-5 and J is TRBJ2-4; D unclear. The closer fit of TRBJ2-7 to the DNA end suggests the J call may be wrong. Germline CDR1 SGHKS, CDR2 YYEKEE (reference sequence). This CDR3 is built from 17 residues. The CDR3 DNA is TGTGCCAGCAGCTTGTTTTTTACCGAGACTGATTCCTACGAGCAGTACTTC. This sequence encodes CASSLFFTETDSYEQYF.

This clonotype was picked up a small number of times. The chain's CDR3 is CASSLRAAQPQHF. The CDR3, as DNA: TGTGCCAGCAGTCTTAGGGCAGCTCAGCCCCAGCATTTT. This chain uses TRBV12-3 or TRBV12-4 with TRBJ1-5; D not certain. This CDR3 has 13 residues. V lost 5 bases and J 6 bases, leaving 11 bases between the germline ends.

The chain combines TRBV6-4 with TRBJ1-2; a possible D gene is TRBD1 (5 bases). The V end lost 8 bases, the J end lost 1 base, and 20 bases lay between the germline ends. From germline, CDR1 is MRHNA and CDR2 SNTAGT. The CDR3 length is 16 residues. Here the CDR3 reads CASSYGAAGINYGYTF. The CDR3 DNA reads as TGTGCCAGCTCGTACGGGGCAGCGGGTATTAACTATGGCTACACCTTC.

The rearrangement joins TRBV24-1 to TRBJ2-1; TRBD2 might be the D (5 bases). V lost 2 bases and J 13 bases, leaving 17 bases between the germline ends. There are 14 residues in the CDR3. CDR1 is KGHDR and CDR2 is SFDVKD in the germline V gene. In DNA form, the CDR3 reads TGTGCCACCAGTGATTGGAGGAGCGACGAGACCCAGTTCTTC. This translates into CATSDWRSDETQFF.

The chain has TRBV20-1 and TRBJ2-5; 8 bases fit TRBD2. V shed 1 base, J shed 6 bases, and the junction held 7 bases outside the gene matches. There are 14 residues in the CDR3. CDR1 is DFQATT, CDR2 SNEGSKA, per germline (reference sequence). CDR3 coding DNA: TGCAGTGCTAGAGGCCCCGGGGGGGAGAAGACCCAGTACTTC. Amino acids: CSARGPGGEKTQYF.

This clonotype came up a few times. The chain recombines TRBV7-2 with TRBJ2-3; 7 nucleotides agree with TRBD1. The V gene end was trimmed by 4 bases and the J gene end by 6 bases; junction bases not matched to a gene: 7. The CDR3 covers 14 residues. Germline CDR1 and CDR2: SGHTA and FQGNSA. DNA of the CDR3: TGTGCCAGCAGCTCTCGGACAGGCTCGGATACGCAGTATTTT. This gives the protein CASSSRTGSDTQYF.

The chain uses TRBV7-2 and TRBJ2-3, with D tentatively TRBD1 (5 bases). V lost 3 bases to trimming and J lost 0 bases, with 19 bases between them. The V gene's germline CDR1 is SGHTA and CDR2 FQGNSA. The CDR3 spans 18 residues. The CDR3 nucleotides are TGTGCCAGCAGCTTCTCATCTAGACAGATTACTAGCACAGATACGCAGTATTTT. It specifies CASSFSSRQITSTDTQYF.

This clonotype has more than one count but fewer than ten. The J gene is TRBJ2-7, the V gene TRBV3-1; D call uncertain. Germline V CDR1 and CDR2: LGHDT, YNNKEL (reference sequence). The CDR3 spans 12 residues. Trimming took 4 bases from V and 10 from J, leaving 14 bases between them. CDR3 region: CASSLFEAQQYF. The CDR3 DNA follows: TGTGCCAGCAGCCTATTCGAGGCGCAACAGTACTTC.

The J gene is TRBJ2-7, the V gene TRBV6-6; 12 bases are a match to TRBD1. V shed 6 bases, J shed 4 bases, and the junction held 7 bases outside the gene matches. The CDR3 contains 15 residues. Germline V lookup: CDR1 MNHNY, CDR2 SVGAGI (reference sequence). CDR3 DNA: TGTGCCAGCAGAGAGGGACAGGGGGCTTTGTACGAGCAGTACTTC. Translating gives CASREGQGALYEQYF.

The chain carries TRBV6-2 or TRBV6-3 and TRBJ2-1, with a possible D match to TRBD1 (6 bases). CDR3 length equals 15 residues. CDR1 MNHEY and CDR2 SVGEGT come from the germline V gene. V was cut by 2 bases and J by 9 bases, with 17 bases left in between. The chain's CDR3 is CASSYPLRGLSEQFF. CDR3 nucleotide sequence: TGTGCCAGCAGTTACCCTTTGAGGGGGTTGAGTGAGCAGTTCTTC.

The sample holds a few counts of this clonotype. This chain joins TRBV29-1 and TRBJ2-7, with TRBD1 identical over 7 bases. This CDR3 is built from 17 residues. With 0 bases clipped from V and 2 bases from J, the junction kept 13 bases outside the gene matches. Germline CDR1 SQVTM, CDR2 ANQGSEA. The CDR3: CSVEDFSADRSTYEQYF. As DNA, the CDR3 is TGCAGCGTTGAAGATTTTTCGGCGGACAGGTCTACCTACGAGCAGTACTTC.

V is TRBV20-1 and J is TRBJ2-3; maybe TRBD2 (5 bases). This CDR3 has 14 residues. V dropped 6 bases and J dropped 0 bases, with 13 bases sitting between them. Germline lookup yields CDR1 DFQATT and CDR2 SNEGSKA (reference sequence). CDR3 sequence: CSAPRRTSTDTQYF. The CDR3 DNA is TGCAGTGCCCCTAGGAGGACTAGCACAGATACGCAGTATTTT.

The chain is built from TRBV7-8 and TRBJ2-7, with 10 nucleotides matching TRBD2. The CDR3 totals 15 residues. Germline values: CDR1 SGHVS, CDR2 FQNEAQ. V shed 4 bases and J 1 base; nucleotides not matched to a gene: 4. DNA of the CDR3: TGTGCCAGCAGCTATCCTAGCGGGGGTTCCTACGAGCAGTACTTC. Translated: CASSYPSGGSYEQYF. Variable domain in full (rest from reference TRBV7-8 and TRBJ2-7): GAGVSQSPRYKVAKRGQDVALRCDPISGHVSLFWYQQALGQGPEFLTYFQNEAQLDKSGLPSDRFFAERPEGSVSTLKIQRTQQEDSAVYLCASSYPSGGSYEQYFGPGTRLTVT.